The 25 T cell receptor beta chains reported below all come from one sample, sequenced in a study of T cell responses to AZD1222 COVID-19 vaccine. Using immunoSEQ multiplex PCR, the repertoire was profiled, and TCRdb retains in-frame clones only, with some absent. The sample lists some 160,000 clones, 85% to 95% occurring once. The sequenced sample was peripheral blood, obtained on day 0 of AZD1222 vaccination. These receptors all stem from an adult in good health.

This chain joins TRBV19 and TRBJ1-4; D is possibly TRBD1 (6 bases). CDR1 LNHDA and CDR2 SQIVND come from the germline V gene (reference sequence). The germline V and J ends were trimmed by 6 bases and 0 bases, with 8 bases remaining between them. The CDR3 covers 14 residues. The CDR3 reads CASRGQTTNEKLFF. In DNA form, the CDR3 reads TGTGCCAGTAGAGGACAGACAACTAATGAAAAACTGTTTTTT.

The chain joins TRBV9 to TRBJ2-1; TRBD2 agrees at 7 bases. The CDR3 totals 16 residues. The germline V gene encodes CDR1 SGDLS and CDR2 YYNGEE. Trimming at V came to 2 bases and at J to 0 bases, leaving 5 bases not matched to a gene. The CDR3 nucleotides are TGTGCCAGCAGCGTTAGCGGGCCTAGCTCCTACAATGAGCAGTTCTTC. This gives the protein CASSVSGPSSYNEQFF.

J is TRBJ2-3 and V is TRBV7-2; D is undetermined. The CDR3 covers 17 residues. V lost 5 bases to trimming and J lost 6 bases, with 24 bases between them. Germline CDR1 reads SGHTA; CDR2 reads FQGNSA. The DNA for the CDR3 is TGTGCCAGCAGCCCAGGCCCGATCCTAGAGAACTGGGATACGCAGTATTTT. It translates to CASSPGPILENWDTQYF.

This chain uses TRBV5-6 with TRBJ1-6; possible D gene TRBD1, 5 bases. V was pared by 4 bases and J by 5 bases, with 16 bases between. The CDR3 has 16 amino acids. Germline values: CDR1 SGHDT, CDR2 YYEEEE. The CDR3 region has the DNA TGTGCCAGCAGCATGGGACGGCGGGTTGATAATTCACCCCTCCACTTT. It encodes CASSMGRRVDNSPLHF.

This chain joins TRBV10-1 and TRBJ2-6, with 7 bases aligning to TRBD1. CDR3 length: 23 residues. CDR1 is WNHNN and CDR2 is SYGVQD in the germline V gene (reference sequence). The trim removed 3 bases at V and 0 bases at J, leaving 23 bases unmatched. The CDR3 sequence: CASSDTDRVSLSERASGANVLTF. The CDR3, as DNA: TGCGCCAGCAGTGACACCGACAGGGTGTCTTTATCCGAAAGGGCCTCTGGGGCCAACGTCCTGACTTTC.

This clone was found once. The gene calls are TRBV25-1 and TRBJ1-4; possibly TRBD1 for D (6 bases). V was clipped by 3 bases and J by 7 bases, with 15 bases between them. There are 15 residues in the CDR3. Germline CDR1 MGHDK, CDR2 SYGVNS. The CDR3 is CASSDSGGSGEKLFF. The CDR3 coding sequence is TGTGCCAGCAGTGATTCGGGGGGCTCAGGTGAAAAACTGTTTTTT.

The chain joins TRBV28 to TRBJ1-6; D possibly corresponds to TRBD1 (6 bases). Trimming removed 8 bases from V and 7 bases from J, with 12 bases in between. This CDR3 contains 13 residues. The germline V gene has CDR1 MDHEN and CDR2 SYDVKM. CDR3 nucleotides: TGTGCCAGCGGGGGCGTTGGGAATTCACCCCTCCACTTT. The encoded protein is CASGGVGNSPLHF.

V is TRBV5-1 and J is TRBJ2-1; D gene ambiguous. Trimming left V 0 bases short and J 10 bases short, with 8 bases between. In germline, CDR1 is SGHRS, CDR2 YFSETQ. CDR3 length: 12 amino acids. This CDR3 is CASSLVLEEQFF. CDR3 nucleotide sequence: TGCGCCAGCAGCTTGGTGCTGGAAGAGCAGTTCTTC.

J is TRBJ1-6 and V is TRBV4-3, with a tentative D call TRBD1 (6 bases). V was pared by 1 base and J by 7 bases, with 11 bases between. Germline V CDR1 and CDR2: LGHNA, YSLEER. The CDR3 covers 15 residues. The CDR3 nucleotides are TGCGCCAGCAGCCAAGGACAGGCCGAGAATTCACCCCTCCACTTT. Residues: CASSQGQAENSPLHF.

In this sample, this clone turned up once. This sequence joins TRBV6-5 and TRBJ1-4; 7 bases agree with TRBD1. This CDR3 comprises 15 residues. V was pared by 2 bases and J by 6 bases, with 6 bases of the junction left unmatched. Germline CDR1 is MNHEY and CDR2 is SVGAGI. CDR3 coding DNA: TGTGCCAGCAGTTACGGGAGGGGGCTGGATGAAAAACTGTTTTTT. As protein: CASSYGRGLDEKLFF.

This clone was observed a single time. The chain recombines TRBV5-1 with TRBJ1-1; D is unclear. Deletions cut 2 bases from V and 4 bases from J, with 12 bases between. This CDR3 comprises 14 residues. Germline CDR1 and CDR2: SGHRS and YFSETQ. The CDR3 DNA follows: TGCGCCAGCAGCTTCGGGCCAAGCGGCACTGAAGCTTTCTTT. As protein: CASSFGPSGTEAFF.

The chain is built from TRBV6-5 and TRBJ2-5; D possibly uses TRBD1 or TRBD2 (5 bases each). V was clipped by 5 bases and J by 2 bases, with 12 bases between them. Germline CDR1 is MNHEY and CDR2 is SVGAGI. The CDR3 is 14 residues long. The CDR3, as DNA: TGTGCCAGCAGTCAGAGGGGTATTCAAGAGACCCAGTACTTC. Its translation: CASSQRGIQETQYF.

This sequence joins TRBV2 and TRBJ2-1; no clear D gene. Trimming shortened V by 0 bases and J by 13 bases, and 10 bases separated the two germline ends. The germline gives CDR1 SNHLY, CDR2 FYNNEI. This CDR3 contains 12 residues. CDR3 sequence: CASSEASQNQFF. Written as DNA, the CDR3 is TGTGCCAGCAGTGAAGCTAGCCAAAACCAGTTCTTC.

In DNA, the CDR3 is TGTGCCAGCAGCCCCCCTGAGGGAGGGATTTCTGAGCAGTACTTC. Translated, it gives CASSPPEGGISEQYF. The J gene is TRBJ2-7, the V gene TRBV3-1 (or the pseudogene TRBV3-2), with 7 bases identical to TRBD2. CDR3 size: 15 residues. The germline CDR1 and CDR2 sequences are LGHDT and YNNKEL (reference sequence). Trimming cost V 4 bases and J 7 bases; bases outside gene matches: 13.

This clone showed up just once. This sequence joins TRBV3-1 (or the pseudogene TRBV3-2) and TRBJ2-7; TRBD1 agrees at 7 bases. J lost 2 bases, V lost 3 bases, and 10 bases had no gene match. The length of the CDR3 is 16 residues. Per the germline V gene, CDR1 is LGHDT and CDR2 is YNNKEL (reference sequence). CDR3 residues: CASSQETGASTYEQYF. As DNA, the CDR3 is TGTGCCAGCAGCCAGGAAACAGGGGCCTCAACCTACGAGCAGTACTTC.

The V gene is TRBV6-1, the J gene TRBJ1-4, with D unclear. CDR1 is MNHNS and CDR2 is SASEGT in the germline V gene. Deletions cut 3 bases from V and 7 bases from J, with 24 bases between. The CDR3 covers 18 residues. CDR3 sequence reads: CASSEKDGRSRSGEKLFF. The CDR3, as DNA: TGTGCCAGCAGTGAGAAGGACGGCCGGTCGAGGTCTGGTGAAAAACTGTTTTTT.

This chain links TRBV19 with TRBJ1-4, with TRBD1 identical over 11 bases. In germline, CDR1 is LNHDA, CDR2 SQIVND (reference sequence). The trim removed 3 bases at V and 7 bases at J, leaving 4 bases unmatched. The CDR3 sequence is 15 residues long. For the CDR3, the DNA is TGTGCCAGTAGTATGATCGGACAGGGGGCTGAAAAACTGTTTTTT. It translates to CASSMIGQGAEKLFF.

The count of this clone is one. The chain recombines TRBV7-2 with TRBJ1-5; TRBD1 might be the D (5 bases). V was pared by 0 bases and J by 4 bases, with 10 bases between. Germline assignment: CDR1 SGHTA and CDR2 FQGNSA. The length of the CDR3 is 15 residues. The CDR3 sequence is CASSLAGGLNQPQHF. DNA of the CDR3: TGTGCCAGCAGCTTAGCGGGGGGATTAAATCAGCCCCAGCATTTT.

The chain links TRBV29-1 to TRBJ1-1; D not certain. The germline V gene has CDR1 SQVTM and CDR2 ANQGSEA. This CDR3 has 14 residues. Trimming took 7 bases from V and 1 from J, leaving 16 bases between them. This CDR3 is CSGVRDPGNTEAFF. CDR3 nucleotides: TGCAGCGGAGTAAGGGATCCTGGGAACACTGAAGCTTTCTTT.

The chain links TRBV19 to TRBJ1-4, with D unresolved. The CDR3 covers 12 residues. From germline, CDR1 is LNHDA and CDR2 SQIVND (reference sequence). The V end was cut by 4 bases, the J end by 3 bases, with 3 bases between. The DNA of the CDR3 is TGTGCCAGTAGTAATTCTAATGAAAAACTGTTTTTT. Translated: CASSNSNEKLFF.

The V call is TRBV4-3, the J call TRBJ2-5, with no clear D. V gave up 1 base and J gave up 5 bases, with 11 bases separating them. The CDR3 runs 14 residues. Looked up from germline, CDR1 is LGHNA and CDR2 is YSLEER. The CDR3 loop reads CASSQGWEVETQYF. CDR3 DNA sequence: TGCGCCAGCAGCCAAGGTTGGGAAGTGGAGACCCAGTACTTC.

The gene calls are TRBV11-2 and TRBJ2-5, with D maybe TRBD1 (7 bases). With 5 bases removed from V and 4 bases from J, the gap between germline ends came to 20 bases. The CDR3 spans 16 residues. The germline V gene has CDR1 SGHAT and CDR2 FQNNGV. DNA of the CDR3: TGTGCCAGCAGCCTAAGACAGGGAGGAAGGCGAGAGACCCAGTACTTC. This gives the protein CASSLRQGGRRETQYF. The full variable domain, rest sourced from reference TRBV11-2 and TRBJ2-5, is EAGVAQSPRYKIIEKRQSVAFWCNPISGHATLYWYQQILGQGPKLLIQFQNNGVVDDSQLPKDRFSAERLKGVDSTLKIQPAKLEDSAVYLCASSLRQGGRRETQYFGPGTRLLVL.

This clone occurred once. The V gene is TRBV28, the J gene TRBJ1-2; TRBD1 is a possible D gene (6 bases). The CDR3 runs 15 residues. Germline CDR1 is MDHEN and CDR2 is SYDVKM. V gave up 5 bases and J gave up 5 bases, with 18 bases separating them. CDR3 DNA sequence: TGTGCCAGCAGTGACCGACAGGTGCTGGGATATGGCTACACCTTC. This translates into CASSDRQVLGYGYTF.

This clone was detected only once. The chain employs TRBV23-1 and TRBJ2-7, with 10 bases lining up with TRBD1. TRBV23-1 is placed among ORFs of uncertain function. J gave up 3 bases and V 4 bases, and 9 bases lay outside the gene matches. The CDR3 has 16 amino acids. DNA for the CDR3: TGCGCCAGCAGTCGAGGTTTGGACAGGGGGGTCTACGAGCAGTACTTC. Translating gives CASSRGLDRGVYEQYF.

The gene calls are TRBV27 and TRBJ2-7; 7 bases are shared with TRBD1. The CDR3 is made up of 14 amino acids. Trimming at V came to 2 bases and at J to 6 bases, leaving 7 bases not matched to a gene. Germline V gene lookup returns CDR1 MNHEY and CDR2 SMNVEV (reference sequence). The CDR3 reads CASSLRQGIAEQYF. Here the CDR3 DNA reads TGTGCCAGCAGTTTACGACAGGGAATTGCCGAGCAGTACTTC.